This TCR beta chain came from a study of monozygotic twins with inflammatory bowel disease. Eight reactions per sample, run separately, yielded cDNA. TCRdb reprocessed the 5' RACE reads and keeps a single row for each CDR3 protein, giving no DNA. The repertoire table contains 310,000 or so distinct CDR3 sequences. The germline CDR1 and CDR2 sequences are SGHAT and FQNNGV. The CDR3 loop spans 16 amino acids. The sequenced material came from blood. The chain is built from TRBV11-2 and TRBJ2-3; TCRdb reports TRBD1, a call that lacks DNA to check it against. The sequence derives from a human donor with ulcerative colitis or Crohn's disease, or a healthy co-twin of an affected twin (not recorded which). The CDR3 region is CASSLRGGIGTDTQYF.